The 5 T cell receptor beta chains below were found in one sample sequenced in a study of blood T cell repertoires in COVID-19 (dated by TCRdb to 2018 to 2020). Library preparation employed the immunoSEQ multiplex PCR assay. TCRdb retrieved this table from immuneACCESS and kept in-frame rearrangements only. Not all clones are present; in checked studies, unresolved V genes account for under half, and no reason is known for the remainder. The sample table lists about 68,000 clones, about 90% of them with a count of one. Jointly, the top ten make up 2% to 2.5% of the sample. Sequenced material: peripheral blood. All receptors come from a human donor in a cohort sampled during active COVID-19.

This chain connects TRBV10-2 to TRBJ1-1; 12 bases fit TRBD1. The CDR3 covers 15 residues. Per the germline V gene, CDR1 is WSHSY and CDR2 is SAAADI. The ends lost 3 bases at V and 5 bases at J; junction bases unmatched: 4. The CDR3 nucleotides read TGCGCCAGCAGTGACCAGGGACAGGGGGCGACTGAAGCTTTCTTT. This gives the protein CASSDQGQGATEAFF.

This sequence joins TRBV5-1 and TRBJ1-2; 9 nucleotides agree with TRBD1. This CDR3 has 15 residues. V dropped 2 bases and J dropped 3; count of bases not matched to a gene: 5. Germline CDR1 SGHRS, CDR2 YFSETQ. CDR3 loop: CASSLDRGSDYGYTF. CDR3 DNA: TGCGCCAGCAGCTTAGACAGGGGGTCGGACTATGGCTACACCTTC.

This chain joins TRBV7-2 and TRBJ1-6; 8 bases match TRBD1. This CDR3 region has 14 residues. Germline V CDR1 and CDR2: SGHTA, FQGNSA. V dropped 5 bases and J dropped 7; count of bases not matched to a gene: 4. The CDR3 region is CASSRGQGNSPLHF. In DNA, the CDR3 is TGTGCCAGCAGCCGCGGACAGGGAAATTCACCCCTCCACTTT.

The rearrangement links TRBV2 to TRBJ2-1; no definite D call. Trimming removed 4 bases at V and 10 bases at J, with 8 bases between. Germline loops: CDR1 SNHLY, CDR2 FYNNEI. CDR3 length: 11 amino acids. CDR3 sequence (DNA): TGTGCCAGCAGTGCTCTAGACGAGCAGTTCTTC. It is translated as CASSALDEQFF.

With respect to this clone: This same CDR3 is encoded by further DNA sequences in the sample. This chain uses TRBV6-5 with TRBJ1-6, with TRBD1 identical over 9 bases. The V gene's germline CDR1 is MNHEY and CDR2 SVGAGI. The CDR3 length is 14 residues. Trimming took 6 bases from V and 7 from J; bases not matched to a gene: 4. This CDR3 reads CASRGQGTNSPLHF. The CDR3 DNA is TGTGCCAGCAGGGGACAGGGCACGAATTCACCCCTCCACTTT.